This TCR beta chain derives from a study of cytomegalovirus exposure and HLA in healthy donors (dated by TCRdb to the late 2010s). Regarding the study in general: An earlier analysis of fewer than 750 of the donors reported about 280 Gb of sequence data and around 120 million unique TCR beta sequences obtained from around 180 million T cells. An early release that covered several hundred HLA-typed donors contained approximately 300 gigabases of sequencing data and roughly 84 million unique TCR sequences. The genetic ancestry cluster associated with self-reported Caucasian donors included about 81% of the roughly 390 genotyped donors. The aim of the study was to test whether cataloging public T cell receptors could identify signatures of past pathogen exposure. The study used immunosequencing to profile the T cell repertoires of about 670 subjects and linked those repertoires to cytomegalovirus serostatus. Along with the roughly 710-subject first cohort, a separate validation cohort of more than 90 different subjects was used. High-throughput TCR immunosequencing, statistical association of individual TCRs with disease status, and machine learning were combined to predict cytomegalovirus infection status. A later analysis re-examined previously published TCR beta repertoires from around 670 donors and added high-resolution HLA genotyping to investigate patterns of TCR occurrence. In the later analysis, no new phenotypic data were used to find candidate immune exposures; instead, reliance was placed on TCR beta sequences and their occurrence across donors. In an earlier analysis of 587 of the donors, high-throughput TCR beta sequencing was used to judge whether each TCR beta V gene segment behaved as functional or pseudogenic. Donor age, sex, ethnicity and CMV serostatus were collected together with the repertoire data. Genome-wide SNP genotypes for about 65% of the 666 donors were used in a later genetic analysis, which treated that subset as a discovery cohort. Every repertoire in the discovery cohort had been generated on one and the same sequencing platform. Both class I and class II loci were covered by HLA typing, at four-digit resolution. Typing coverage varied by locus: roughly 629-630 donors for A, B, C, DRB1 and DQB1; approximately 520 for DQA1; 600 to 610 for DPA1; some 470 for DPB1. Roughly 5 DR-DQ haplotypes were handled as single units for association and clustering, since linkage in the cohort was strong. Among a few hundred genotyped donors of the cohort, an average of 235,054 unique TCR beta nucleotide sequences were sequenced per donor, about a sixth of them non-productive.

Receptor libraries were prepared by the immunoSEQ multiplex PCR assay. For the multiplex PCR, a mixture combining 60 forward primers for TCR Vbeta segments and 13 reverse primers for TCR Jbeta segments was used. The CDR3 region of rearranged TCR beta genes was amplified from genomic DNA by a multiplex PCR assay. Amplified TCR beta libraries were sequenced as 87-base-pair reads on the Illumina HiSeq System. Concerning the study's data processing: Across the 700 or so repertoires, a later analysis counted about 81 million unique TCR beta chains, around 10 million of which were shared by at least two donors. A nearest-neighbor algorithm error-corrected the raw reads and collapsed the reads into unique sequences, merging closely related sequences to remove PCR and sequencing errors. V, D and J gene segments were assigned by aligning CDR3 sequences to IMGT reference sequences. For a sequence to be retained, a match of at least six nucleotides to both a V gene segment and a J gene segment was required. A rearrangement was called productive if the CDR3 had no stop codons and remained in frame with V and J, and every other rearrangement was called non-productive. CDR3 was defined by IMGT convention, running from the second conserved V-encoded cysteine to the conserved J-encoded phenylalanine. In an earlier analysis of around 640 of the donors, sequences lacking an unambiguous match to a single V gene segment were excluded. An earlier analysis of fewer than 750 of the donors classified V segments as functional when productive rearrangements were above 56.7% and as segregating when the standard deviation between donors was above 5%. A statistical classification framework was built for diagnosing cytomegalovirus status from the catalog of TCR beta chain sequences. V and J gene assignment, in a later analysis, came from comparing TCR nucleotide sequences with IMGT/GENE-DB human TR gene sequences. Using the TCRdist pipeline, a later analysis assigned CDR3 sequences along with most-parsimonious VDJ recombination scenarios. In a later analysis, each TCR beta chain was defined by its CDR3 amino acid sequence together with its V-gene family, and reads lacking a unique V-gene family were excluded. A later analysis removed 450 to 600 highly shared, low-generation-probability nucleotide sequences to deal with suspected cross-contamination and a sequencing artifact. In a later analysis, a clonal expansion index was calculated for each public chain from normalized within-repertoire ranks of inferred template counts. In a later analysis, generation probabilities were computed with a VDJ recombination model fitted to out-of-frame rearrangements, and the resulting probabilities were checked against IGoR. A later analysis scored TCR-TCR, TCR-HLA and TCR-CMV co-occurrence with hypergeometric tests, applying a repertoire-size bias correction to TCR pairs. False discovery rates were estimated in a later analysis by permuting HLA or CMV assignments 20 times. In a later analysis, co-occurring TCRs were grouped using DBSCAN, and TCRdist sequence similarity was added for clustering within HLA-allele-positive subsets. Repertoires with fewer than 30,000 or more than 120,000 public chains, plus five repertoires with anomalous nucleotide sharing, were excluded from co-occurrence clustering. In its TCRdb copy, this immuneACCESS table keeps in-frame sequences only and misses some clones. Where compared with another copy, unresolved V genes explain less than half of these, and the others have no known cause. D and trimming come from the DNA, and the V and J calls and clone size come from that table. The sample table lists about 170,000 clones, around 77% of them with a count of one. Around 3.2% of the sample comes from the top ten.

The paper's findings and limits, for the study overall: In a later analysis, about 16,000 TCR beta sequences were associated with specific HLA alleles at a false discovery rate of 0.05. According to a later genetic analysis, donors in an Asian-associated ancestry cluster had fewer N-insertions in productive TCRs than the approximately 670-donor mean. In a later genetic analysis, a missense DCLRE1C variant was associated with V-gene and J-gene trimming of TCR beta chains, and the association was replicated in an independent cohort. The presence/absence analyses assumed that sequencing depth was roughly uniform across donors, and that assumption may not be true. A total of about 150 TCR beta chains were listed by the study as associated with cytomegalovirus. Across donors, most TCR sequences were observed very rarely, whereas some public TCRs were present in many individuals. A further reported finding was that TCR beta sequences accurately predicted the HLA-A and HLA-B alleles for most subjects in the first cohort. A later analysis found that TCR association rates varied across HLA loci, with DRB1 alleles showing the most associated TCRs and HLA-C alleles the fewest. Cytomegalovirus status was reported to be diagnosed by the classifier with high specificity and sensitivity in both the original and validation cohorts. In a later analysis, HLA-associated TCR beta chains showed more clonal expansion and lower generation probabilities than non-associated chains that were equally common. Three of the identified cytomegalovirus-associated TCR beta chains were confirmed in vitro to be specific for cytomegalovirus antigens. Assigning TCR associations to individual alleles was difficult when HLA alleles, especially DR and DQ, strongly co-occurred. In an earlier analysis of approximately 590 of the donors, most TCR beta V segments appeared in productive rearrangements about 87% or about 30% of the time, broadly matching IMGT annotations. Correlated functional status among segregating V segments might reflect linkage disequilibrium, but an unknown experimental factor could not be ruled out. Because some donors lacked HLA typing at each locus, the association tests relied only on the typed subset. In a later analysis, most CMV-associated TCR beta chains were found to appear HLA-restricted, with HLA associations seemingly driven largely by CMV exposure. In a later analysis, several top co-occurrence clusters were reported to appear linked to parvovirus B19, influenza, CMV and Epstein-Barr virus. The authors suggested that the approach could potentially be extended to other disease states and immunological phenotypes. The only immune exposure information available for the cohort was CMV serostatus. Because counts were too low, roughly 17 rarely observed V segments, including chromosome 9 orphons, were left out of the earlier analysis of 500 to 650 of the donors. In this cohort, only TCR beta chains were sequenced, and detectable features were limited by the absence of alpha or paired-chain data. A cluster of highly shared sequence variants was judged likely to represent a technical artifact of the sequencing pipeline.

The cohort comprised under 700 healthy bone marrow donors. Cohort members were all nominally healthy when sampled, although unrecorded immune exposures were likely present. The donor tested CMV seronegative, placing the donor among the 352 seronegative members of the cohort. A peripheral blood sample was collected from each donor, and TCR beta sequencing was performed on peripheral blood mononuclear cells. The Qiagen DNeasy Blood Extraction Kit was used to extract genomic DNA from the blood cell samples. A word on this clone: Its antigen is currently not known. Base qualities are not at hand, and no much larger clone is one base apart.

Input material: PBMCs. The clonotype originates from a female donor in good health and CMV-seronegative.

The DNA is as follows: TGTGCCTGGAGGACTAGCGTGAACACCGGGGAGCTGTTTTTT. Its protein product is CAWRTSVNTGELFF. The V and J genes are TRBV30 and TRBJ2-2; TRBD2 agrees with 8 junctional bases. The germline V gene (reference sequence) supplies CDR1 GTSNPN and CDR2 SVGIG. The CDR3 starts with the cysteine, ends with the phenylalanine, and has 14 residues. Only the CDR3 DNA stays, 42 bases, in frame from base 1. V is pruned by 3 bases and J by 1 base, leaving 1 base of the junction without a gene match.